This T cell receptor (beta chain) was profiled in a study of blood T cell repertoires in COVID-19. On the study more broadly: Sites across the United States, Italy and Spain contributed samples from acute and convalescent COVID-19.

Using immunoSEQ multiplex PCR, the repertoire was profiled, and TCRdb retains in-frame clones only, with some absent. The sample has about 210,000 clones; 83% are singletons. The sample consisted of peripheral blood. This sequence was found in a woman in her thirties or forties with active or convalescent COVID-19.

CDR3 in amino acids: CASSQGLAGGLKADTQYF. Here the CDR3 DNA reads TGCGCCAGCAGCCAAGGATTAGCGGGGGGGCTAAAAGCAGATACGCAGTATTTT. The chain is built from TRBV4-1 and TRBJ2-3, with TRBD2 matching 11 bases. The CDR3 contains 18 residues. Germline trimming cut 1 base from V and 4 bases from J; bases unmatched to any gene: 10. The germline V gene has CDR1 MGHRA and CDR2 YSYEKL.